The clone carrying this T cell receptor beta chain was seen only a few times. The TCRbeta library was prepared with unique molecular identifiers. TCRdb reanalysed the PCR reads using MiXCR and keeps one entry per CDR3 protein. The repertoire holds approximately 110,000 distinct CDR3 sequences, with roughly 23% as singletons. The CDR3 is 15 residues long. V trimming: 5 bases; J trimming: 7 bases; junction bases outside the gene matches: 7. Germline CDR1 and CDR2: MNHNS and SASEGT. The entry originates in a study of T-cell reconstitution after alpha-beta-depleted transplantation in children. The sequence derives from a male patient between 2 and 10 years old who had a stem cell transplant for chronic granulomatous disease, so the T cells may come from the graft donor. This specimen consisted of PBMCs, mostly from graft donor cells, obtained 180 days after TCRalphabeta/CD19-depleted stem cell transplant. The chain has TRBV6-1 and TRBJ2-1; 11 nucleotides match TRBD2. In DNA, the CDR3 is TGTGCCAGCAGTCTAGCGGGGGGCCCGTTTAATGAGCAGTTCTTC. Amino acid sequence: CASSLAGGPFNEQFF.